The 24 T cell receptor beta chains reported below all come from one sample, sequenced in a study of beta chain features in type 1 diabetes. Sequencing targeted expressed TCRB transcripts, as all isolated RNA had been reverse transcribed. This table comes from immunoSEQ multiplex PCR, and its TCRdb copy is limited to in-frame clones, with some not included. The sample holds under 55,000 clones, roughly two fifths seen once. Study-wide points: Significant though moderate, a shortening of TCRB CDR3s appeared in all four CD4+ subsets of Type 1 diabetes patients.

Antigens of these TCRs are unknown. The sample comprised Tregs from blood. These receptors were collected from a man aged 25-40 years with type 1 diabetes.

The genes are TRBV7-2 and TRBJ1-2; 7 bases match TRBD1. V gave up 5 bases and J gave up 8 bases; unmatched junction bases: 14. The germline V gene has CDR1 SGHTA and CDR2 FQGNSA. The CDR3 totals 15 residues. This chain's CDR3 is CASSPGQLPPRGYTF. For the CDR3, the DNA is TGTGCCAGCAGCCCGGGACAGTTACCGCCGCGGGGCTACACCTTC.

The rearrangement links TRBV10-3 to TRBJ1-3; D is perhaps TRBD1 (5 bases). Germline CDR1 and CDR2: ENHRY and SYGVKD. The length of the CDR3 is 14 residues. The V gene lost 3 bases and the J gene lost 0 bases, with 6 bases spanning the gap. This CDR3 is CAISDTGSGNTIYF. For the CDR3, the DNA is TGTGCCATCAGTGACACAGGCTCTGGAAACACCATATATTTT.

J is TRBJ2-5 and V is TRBV6-6, with D unresolved. Deletions cut 0 bases from V and 3 bases from J, with 8 bases between. The germline V gene has CDR1 MNHNY and CDR2 SVGAGI (reference sequence). This CDR3 contains 14 residues. The CDR3 bases are TGTGCCAGCAGTTACTCGCCTAGGAAAGAGACCCAGTACTTC. This encodes CASSYSPRKETQYF.

This clone was seen many times. V and J are TRBV19 and TRBJ2-6; 7 bases are shared with TRBD2. Germline loops: CDR1 LNHDA, CDR2 SQIVND (reference sequence). V trimming: 5 bases; J trimming: 0 bases; junction bases outside the gene matches: 4. This CDR3 region has 16 residues. The CDR3 nucleotides read TGTGCCAGTAGTTTACTAGCGAGCTCTGGGGCCAACGTCCTGACTTTC. Residues: CASSLLASSGANVLTF.

The V call is TRBV4-1, the J call TRBJ2-1, with D possibly matching TRBD2 (6 bases). The germline V and J ends were trimmed by 1 base and 13 bases, with 14 bases remaining between them. Germline CDR1 is MGHRA and CDR2 is YSYEKL. The CDR3 is 13 amino acids. Written as DNA, the CDR3 is TGCGCCAGCAGCCAAGCGTCCGGGACTCCCCAGTTCTTC. Its protein is CASSQASGTPQFF.

DNA for the CDR3: TGTGCCAGCAGCTTAGCTGGGTCGGGTGAAAAACTGTTTTTT. It yields the protein CASSLAGSGEKLFF. The chain employs TRBV7-9 and TRBJ1-4; D is unclear. CDR3 size: 14 residues. CDR1 SEHNR and CDR2 FQNEAQ come from the germline V gene (reference sequence). V lost 0 bases and J lost 7, with 9 bases in between.

This clone has a handful of counts. The chain carries TRBV11-2 and TRBJ2-7; TRBD1 aligns across 7 bases. V was clipped by 6 bases and J by 3 bases; unmatched bases: 11. The CDR3 is made up of 15 amino acids. Germline V CDR1 and CDR2: SGHAT, FQNNGV. Here the CDR3 DNA reads TGTGCCAGCAGGACCCCCCGGGACAGAAACTACGAGCAGTACTTC. It is translated as CASRTPRDRNYEQYF.

This clone has more than one count but fewer than ten. This chain connects TRBV7-9 to TRBJ2-7; D perhaps matches TRBD2 (5 bases). Looked up from germline, CDR1 is SEHNR and CDR2 is FQNEAQ (reference sequence). Trimming shortened V by 5 bases and J by 6 bases, and 23 bases separated the two germline ends. This CDR3 contains 16 residues. CDR3 nucleotides: TGTGCCAGCAGCGCGAAATGGACGGGGAATCCCTTCGAGCAGTACTTC. It is translated as CASSAKWTGNPFEQYF.

This clone appeared once. This chain links TRBV28 with TRBJ1-1; TRBD1 might be the D (5 bases). This CDR3 is 13 amino acids long. V was clipped by 2 bases and J by 7 bases, with 11 bases between them. Germline V lookup: CDR1 MDHEN, CDR2 SYDVKM. The chain's CDR3 is CASSLDRGFEAFF. In DNA form, the CDR3 reads TGTGCCAGCAGTTTAGATCGGGGGTTTGAAGCTTTCTTT.

This clone was seen only once. The chain joins TRBV5-1 to TRBJ2-7; TRBD2 matches at 7 bases. This CDR3 is 14 amino acids long. J was trimmed by 0 bases and V by 4 bases; bases with no gene match: 4. From germline, CDR1 is SGHRS and CDR2 YFSETQ. The CDR3 spells CASSDASGSYEQYF. CDR3 sequence (DNA): TGCGCCAGCAGCGACGCTAGCGGCTCCTACGAGCAGTACTTC.

The chain links TRBV2 to TRBJ2-1, with 8 bases fitting TRBD2. V was clipped by 0 bases and J by 5 bases; unmatched bases: 9. CDR1 and CDR2 (germline): SNHLY, FYNNEI. The CDR3 has 17 amino acids. This CDR3 is CASSEAGGLDKDNEQFF. The CDR3, as DNA: TGTGCCAGCAGTGAAGCCGGGGGACTAGATAAGGACAATGAGCAGTTCTTC.

The J gene is TRBJ2-5, the V gene TRBV6-5; 8 nucleotides match TRBD1. Per germline, CDR1 MNHEY and CDR2 SVGAGI. With 2 bases clipped from V and 4 bases from J, the junction kept 6 bases outside the gene matches. CDR3 length equals 15 residues. The CDR3 nucleotides read TGTGCCAGCAGTTACAGAGGACAGGGAGGAGAGACCCAGTACTTC. Its translation is CASSYRGQGGETQYF.

J is TRBJ1-2 and V is TRBV7-2; D is possibly TRBD1 (5 bases). The length of the CDR3 is 14 residues. Germline-derived CDR1 and CDR2 are SGHTA and FQGNSA. V lost 5 bases and J 8 bases, leaving 18 bases between the germline ends. CDR3 sequence: CASSPQGPVRGYTF. In DNA, the CDR3 is TGTGCCAGCAGCCCTCAGGGCCCCGTAAGGGGCTACACCTTC.

Comments on this clone: Other DNA sequences in the sample encode the same CDR3. The genes are TRBV10-3 and TRBJ1-1, with a possible D match to TRBD1 (6 bases). The germline V gene has CDR1 ENHRY and CDR2 SYGVKD. This CDR3 is built from 14 residues. The V end was cut by 0 bases, the J end by 8 bases, with 13 bases between. The DNA of the CDR3 is TGTGCCATCAGTGAGTCCCCCGGAACAGGGGAAGCTTTCTTT. It specifies CAISESPGTGEAFF.

The rearrangement links TRBV5-6 to TRBJ2-3; possibly TRBD1 for D (6 bases). The CDR3 runs 15 residues. The germline V and J ends were trimmed by 4 bases and 0 bases, with 12 bases remaining between them. Germline V gene sequence: CDR1 SGHDT, CDR2 YYEEEE. The CDR3 region is CASSTGQTSTDTQYF. In DNA, the CDR3 is TGTGCCAGCAGCACCGGACAGACTAGCACAGATACGCAGTATTTT.

The chain carries TRBV5-1 and TRBJ2-3, with TRBD2 matching 11 bases. This CDR3 is built from 14 residues. Germline-derived CDR1 and CDR2 are SGHRS and YFSETQ. Losses at the gene ends were 1 base for V and 5 bases for J; bases not matched to a gene: 0. In DNA, the CDR3 is TGCGCCAGCAGCTTGACTAGCGGGGGAGATACGCAGTATTTT. Its protein is CASSLTSGGDTQYF.

The J gene is TRBJ2-7, the V gene TRBV2; tentatively, D is TRBD1 (5 bases). Trimming took 6 bases from V and 0 from J, leaving 21 bases between them. Germline-derived CDR1 and CDR2 are SNHLY and FYNNEI. The CDR3 sequence is 17 residues long. This CDR3 reads CASSPSPGRPSSYEQYF. For the CDR3, the DNA is TGTGCCAGCAGCCCCAGCCCAGGGCGACCCTCCTCCTACGAGCAGTACTTC.

The chain carries TRBV4-1 and TRBJ1-2; TRBD1 agrees at 9 bases. CDR1 and CDR2 (germline): MGHRA, YSYEKL. The CDR3 has 17 residues. V shed 1 base, J shed 8 bases, and the junction held 14 bases outside the gene matches. For the CDR3, the DNA is TGCGCCAGCAGCCAAGGATGGCTCAGGGACAGGGACCGGGGCTACACCTTC. This gives the protein CASSQGWLRDRDRGYTF.

This clone has a single count. The chain combines TRBV11-3 with TRBJ1-2; D unresolved. V dropped 8 bases and J dropped 3 bases, with 16 bases sitting between them. Looked up from germline, CDR1 is SGHNT and CDR2 is YENEEA. The CDR3 contains 14 residues. CDR3 bases: TGTGCCAGCCTGAAGGAATTCCTAGACTATGGCTACACCTTC. This sequence encodes CASLKEFLDYGYTF.

This clone qualifies as medium-sized. The rearrangement links TRBV19 to TRBJ2-1; 14 bases map to TRBD2. The CDR3 is 15 amino acids. Germline loops: CDR1 LNHDA, CDR2 SQIVND (reference sequence). J gave up 9 bases and V 4 bases, and 5 bases lay outside the gene matches. The CDR3 coding sequence is TGTGCCAGTAGTAAGGGACTAGCGGGAGTAATTGAGCAGTTCTTC. Amino acids: CASSKGLAGVIEQFF.

This sequence joins TRBV25-1 and TRBJ2-7, with 8 bases matching TRBD1. Germline V gene lookup returns CDR1 MGHDK and CDR2 SYGVNS. V lost 3 bases, J lost 3 bases, and 10 bases stayed unmatched. The length of the CDR3 is 16 residues. Here the CDR3 DNA reads TGTGCCAGCAGTGATGCCTCTAGGACAGGGAACTACGAGCAGTACTTC. It encodes CASSDASRTGNYEQYF.

The rearrangement links TRBV4-2 to TRBJ2-5; 7 bases align to TRBD2. The last part of the DNA fits TRBJ2-7 better; the J call may be wrong. Germline CDR1 and CDR2: LGHNA and YNFKEQ. This CDR3 spans 15 amino acids. This CDR3 is CASSQETLAEYEQYF. The CDR3 DNA is TGTGCCAGCAGCCAAGAAACCCTAGCGGAGTACGAGCAGTACTTC.

The rearrangement links TRBV11-2 to TRBJ2-3, with TRBD2 identical over 11 bases. CDR1 and CDR2 from the germline V gene are SGHAT and FQNNGV. J lost 1 base, V lost 7 bases, and 10 bases had no gene match. This CDR3 is 17 amino acids long. The CDR3 sequence: CASTWGPGLAGTDTQYF. The DNA of the CDR3 is TGTGCCAGCACCTGGGGGCCGGGACTAGCGGGCACAGATACGCAGTATTTT.

The chain couples TRBV18 to TRBJ2-7, with 9 bases identical to TRBD2. The CDR3 consists of 15 residues. Unmatched junction bases numbered 3, after V lost 2 bases and J lost 1 base. The germline V gene has CDR1 KGHSH and CDR2 LQKENI. DNA of the CDR3: TGTGCCAGCTCACCAGGTCTAGCGGGATCCTACGAGCAGTACTTC. Protein: CASSPGLAGSYEQYF.